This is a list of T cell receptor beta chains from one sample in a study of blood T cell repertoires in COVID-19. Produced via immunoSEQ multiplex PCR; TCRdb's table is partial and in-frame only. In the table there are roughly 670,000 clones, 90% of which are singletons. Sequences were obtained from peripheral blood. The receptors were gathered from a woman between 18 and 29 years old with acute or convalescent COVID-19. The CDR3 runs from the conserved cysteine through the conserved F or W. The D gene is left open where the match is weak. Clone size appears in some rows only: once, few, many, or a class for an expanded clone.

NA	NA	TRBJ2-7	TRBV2	CASSDGQFKYYEQYF	TGTGCCAGCAGTGATGGTCAGTTCAAATACTACGAGCAGTACTTC
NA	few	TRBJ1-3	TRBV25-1	CASSGGLSSGNTIYF	TGTGCCAGCAGTGGGGGCCTTAGCTCTGGAAACACCATATATTTT
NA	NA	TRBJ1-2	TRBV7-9	CASSYTGFYGYTF	TGTGCCAGCAGCTACACGGGGTTTTATGGCTACACCTTC
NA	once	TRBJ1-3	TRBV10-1	CAREGRANRSGNTIYF	TGCGCCAGGGAGGGCAGGGCAAACCGCTCTGGAAACACCATATATTTT
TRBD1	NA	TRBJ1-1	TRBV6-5	CASRKTDRRNTEAFF	TGTGCCAGCAGAAAAACGGACAGGCGGAACACTGAAGCTTTCTTT
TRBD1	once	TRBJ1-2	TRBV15	CATSRDTGVAYGYTF	TGTGCCACCAGCAGAGATACAGGGGTGGCCTATGGCTACACCTTC
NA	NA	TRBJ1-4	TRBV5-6	CASSLSPGATNEKLFF	TGTGCCAGCAGCTTGTCCCCCGGGGCAACTAATGAAAAACTGTTTTTT
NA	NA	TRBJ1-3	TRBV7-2	CASSLEQGLWNTIYF	TGTGCCAGCAGCTTAGAACAGGGTCTATGGAACACCATATATTTT
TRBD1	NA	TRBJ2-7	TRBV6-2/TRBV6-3	CASSSRAGQGKYEQYF	TGTGCCAGCAGCTCAAGAGCCGGACAGGGGAAGTACGAGCAGTACTTC
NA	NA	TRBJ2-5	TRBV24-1	CATSGRTSQGETQYF	TGTGCCACCAGTGGCAGAACTAGCCAGGGAGAGACCCAGTACTTC
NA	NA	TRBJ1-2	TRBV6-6	CASSLPPQADGYTF	TGTGCCAGCAGTCTACCGCCTCAAGCGGATGGCTACACCTTC
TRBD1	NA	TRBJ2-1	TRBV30	CAWTRTGGFSYNEQFF	TGTGCCTGGACTAGGACAGGGGGGTTCTCCTACAATGAGCAGTTCTTC
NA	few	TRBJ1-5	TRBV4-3	CASSQDFGAAAQPQHF	TGCGCCAGCAGCCAAGATTTCGGTGCGGCGGCTCAGCCCCAGCATTTT
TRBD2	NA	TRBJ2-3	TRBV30	CAWSQDKPAGGADTQYF	TGTGCCTGGAGCCAAGATAAGCCAGCGGGGGGGGCAGATACGCAGTATTTT
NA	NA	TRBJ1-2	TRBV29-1	CSVEDAEARHYGYTF	TGCAGCGTTGAAGATGCGGAGGCCAGGCACTATGGCTACACCTTC
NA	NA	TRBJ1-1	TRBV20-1	CSAWTTEAFF	TGCAGTGCTTGGACAACCGAAGCTTTCTTT
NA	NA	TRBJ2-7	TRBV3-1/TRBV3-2	CASSQVNSAEQYF	TGTGCCAGCAGCCAAGTGAATAGCGCCGAGCAGTACTTC
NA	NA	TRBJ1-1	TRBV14	CASSQMAVWSYTEAFF	TGTGCCAGCAGCCAAATGGCCGTGTGGTCCTACACTGAAGCTTTCTTT